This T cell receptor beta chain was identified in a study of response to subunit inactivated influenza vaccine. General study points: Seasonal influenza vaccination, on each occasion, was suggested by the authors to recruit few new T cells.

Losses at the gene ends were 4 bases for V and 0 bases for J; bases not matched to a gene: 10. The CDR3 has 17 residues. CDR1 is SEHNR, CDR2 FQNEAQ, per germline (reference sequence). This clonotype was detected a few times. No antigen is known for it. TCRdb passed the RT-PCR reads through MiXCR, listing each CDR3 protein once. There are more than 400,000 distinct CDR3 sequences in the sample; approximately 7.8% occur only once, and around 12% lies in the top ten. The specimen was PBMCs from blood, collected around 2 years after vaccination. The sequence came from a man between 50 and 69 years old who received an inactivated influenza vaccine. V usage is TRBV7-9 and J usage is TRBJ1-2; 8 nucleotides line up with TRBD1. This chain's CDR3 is CASSSLGADRANYGYTF. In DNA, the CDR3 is TGTGCCAGCAGCTCCTTGGGGGCGGACAGGGCTAACTATGGCTACACCTTC.